This TCR beta chain was found in a study of blood T cells in healthy people across ages. Germline loops: CDR1 DFQATT, CDR2 SNEGSKA (reference sequence). The CDR3 spans 15 residues. The count of this clonotype is one. For the second PCR, which ran for about 6 to 11 cycles, a sample-barcoded 5' primer and a J-beta primer mix were used. TCRdb analysed the 5' RACE reads with MiXCR anew, one entry per CDR3 protein. Of about 900,000 distinct CDR3 sequences in the sample, 55% to 65% were seen once. This chain connects TRBV20-1 to TRBJ2-5; D is ambiguous. The J call is doubtful: the DNA matches TRBJ2-7 better. This sequence originates from a man aged 25 to 40 in good health. Sample: blood. CDR3 sequence: CSASGGLLKLYEQYF. CDR3 coding DNA: TGCAGTGCTAGTGGCGGCCTGCTAAAACTTTACGAGCAGTACTTC.